The rows below give T cell receptor beta chains drawn from one sample of a study of cytomegalovirus exposure and HLA in healthy donors. Libraries were prepared by immunoSEQ multiplex PCR; TCRdb keeps only in-frame clonotypes and omits some of them. Found here are 120,000 to 150,000 clones, 65% to 85% of them singletons; the top ten hold approximately 2.3%. The sample taken for sequencing was PBMCs. The receptors derive from a male donor in good health and CMV-seronegative. The CDR3 runs from the conserved cysteine through the conserved F or W. A D gene is named only where the DNA matches it firmly. A row's size may be missing; if present it is once, few, many or a size class.

>NA|NA|TRBV5-1|TRBJ2-2
TGCGCCGTACGGGACACGCCTCTTGCCGGGGAGCTGTTTTTT
CAVRDTPLAGELFF
>TRBD2|NA|TRBV4-1|TRBJ2-1
TGCGCCAGCAGCCAAGATCGATACAGTAAAGGGGTAGCGGGGCCTTCTGGGGATGAGCAGTTCTTC
CASSQDRYSKGVAGPSGDEQFF
>TRBD1|NA|TRBV6-5|TRBJ2-1
TGTGCCAGCAGTCGGACAGGGACCGGCTACAATGAGCAGTTCTTC
CASSRTGTGYNEQFF
>NA|NA|TRBV25-1|TRBJ2-7
TGTGCCAGCAGTGATCTCGAAACAGAATACGAGCAGTACTTC
CASSDLETEYEQYF
>TRBD2|NA|TRBV4-2|TRBJ2-1
TGTGCCAGCAGCCAAGACGGGAGCGGGACCTACAATGAGCAGTTCTTC
CASSQDGSGTYNEQFF
>TRBD2|NA|TRBV7-2|TRBJ2-5
TGTGCCAGCAGCCGACAGGGACTAGCGGGAGGGGAGACCCAGTACTTC
CASSRQGLAGGETQYF
>TRBD1|NA|TRBV7-3|TRBJ2-1
TGTGCCAGCAGCTCCCGGGGCGTCGGGACAGGGGTTTATGAGCAGTTCTTC
CASSSRGVGTGVYEQFF
>NA|NA|TRBV30|TRBJ2-1
TGTGCCTGGAGTGTGCGGCAGACCCTCAACAATGAGCAGTTCTTC
CAWSVRQTLNNEQFF
>NA|NA|TRBV27|TRBJ2-7
TGTGCCAGCAGTGCGGGTTTCCCCTACGAGCAGTACTTC
CASSAGFPYEQYF
>NA|NA|TRBV7-3|TRBJ2-7
TGTGCCAGCAGCCGGGAGACCGGGCCTTTCTACGAGCAGTACTTC
CASSRETGPFYEQYF
>NA|NA|TRBV11-3|TRBJ1-5
TGTGCCAGCAGCTTTCTGTTCCCGGAAAGCGTAGATCAGCCCCAGCATTTT
CASSFLFPESVDQPQHF
>NA|few|TRBV5-4|TRBJ1-5
TGTGCCAGCAGCTTGGCCTCACATAATCAGCCCCAGCATTTT
CASSLASHNQPQHF
>TRBD2|NA|TRBV6-6|TRBJ2-3
TGTGCCAGCAGTTTGACTAGCGGGAGAGATACGCAGTATTTT
CASSLTSGRDTQYF
>NA|NA|TRBV7-6|TRBJ1-2
TGTGCCAGCAGTCCGAAGGCAGGGGACTATGGCTACACCTTC
CASSPKAGDYGYTF
>NA|NA|TRBV2|TRBJ1-4
TGTGCCAGCACCATACCTTCAGGTGAAAAACTGTTTTTT
CASTIPSGEKLFF
>NA|NA|TRBV6-1|TRBJ1-1
TGTGCCAGCAGTGAGTTCCAATTGAGCACTGAAGCTTTCTTT
CASSEFQLSTEAFF
>NA|once|TRBV30|TRBJ2-3
TGTGCCTGGAGCTTCGGGATTTTCCAGAACACAGATACGCAGTATTTT
CAWSFGIFQNTDTQYF
>NA|NA|TRBV6-5|TRBJ1-1
TGTGCCAGCAGTTACTCGAGGGTAGGGACTGAAGCTTTCTTT
CASSYSRVGTEAFF
>NA|NA|TRBV7-2|TRBJ2-5
TGTGCCAGCTTGCGACAGATCCAAGAGACCCAGTACTTC
CASLRQIQETQYF
>TRBD2|NA|TRBV28|TRBJ2-7
TGTGCCAGCAGTTTTGAGCGGGAGGGGTCGGACGAGCAGTACTTC
CASSFEREGSDEQYF
>TRBD2|NA|TRBV15|TRBJ2-3
TGTGCCACCAGCAGAGGACTAGCCTTCACAGATACGCAGTATTTT
CATSRGLAFTDTQYF
>NA|NA|TRBV7-6|TRBJ2-5
TGTGCCAGCAGCTTAGCGGCGAACAGGGTCGAGACCCAGTACTTC
CASSLAANRVETQYF
>TRBD1|NA|TRBV27|TRBJ2-3
TGTGCCAGCAGACCCCACCAGGGGGCAGATACGCAGTATTTT
CASRPHQGADTQYF
>TRBD1|NA|TRBV6-1|TRBJ2-7
TGTGCCAGCTTACCGGGACAGTCCTCCTACGAGCAGTACTTC
CASLPGQSSYEQYF
>NA|NA|TRBV28|TRBJ1-5
TGTGCCAGCAGTCCCAGATCGGGGTTTAATCAGCCCCAGCATTTT
CASSPRSGFNQPQHF
>TRBD2|NA|TRBV30|TRBJ2-5
TGTGCCTGGAGTAGACCCGGGGGGCAAGAGACCCAGTACTTC
CAWSRPGGQETQYF
>NA|NA|TRBV9|TRBJ2-2
TGTGCCAGCAGCGAGGATCCCGGGACTCCAGACACCGGGGAGCTGTTTTTT
CASSEDPGTPDTGELFF
>TRBD1|NA|TRBV9|TRBJ1-1
TGTGCCAGCAGCGACGGGACAGAAGGGAGGACTGAAGCTTTCTTT
CASSDGTEGRTEAFF
>NA|NA|TRBV27|TRBJ2-1
TGTGCCAGCAGTGTCCTAGGCAATGAGCAGTTCTTC
CASSVLGNEQFF
>TRBD2|NA|TRBV6-5|TRBJ2-3
TGTGCCAGCAGTTTAGCCCCACTAGCGGTCACAGATACGCAGTATTTT
CASSLAPLAVTDTQYF
>NA|NA|TRBV30|TRBJ1-1
TGTGCCTGGAGTAGACAGGTCGGTGAAGCTTTCTTT
CAWSRQVGEAFF
>TRBD2|NA|TRBV9|TRBJ2-3
TGTGCCAGCAGCGTAGGTGGCGGGAGTACAGATACGCAGTATTTT
CASSVGGGSTDTQYF
>TRBD2|NA|TRBV6-4|TRBJ2-2
TGTGCCAGCAGTGACTCGGGGCTAGCGGGAGACACCGGGGAGCTGTTTTTT
CASSDSGLAGDTGELFF
>NA|few|TRBV11-1|TRBJ2-2
TGTGCCAGCAGCTCCCAGGGGGGGAACACCGGGGAGCTGTTTTTT
CASSSQGGNTGELFF
>NA|NA|TRBV4-1|TRBJ1-5
TGCGCCAGCAGCCAAGCAGGAGGCGATCAGCCCCAGCATTTT
CASSQAGGDQPQHF
>TRBD1|NA|TRBV7-2|TRBJ2-3
TGTGCCAGCAGCTCCGGGACAGGGACAGGCACAGATACGCAGTATTTT
CASSSGTGTGTDTQYF
>TRBD1|NA|TRBV4-2|TRBJ2-7
TGTGCCAGCAGCCAAGGGGACAGGGGGCAGTACTTC
CASSQGDRGQYF
>TRBD2|NA|TRBV19|TRBJ2-3
TGTGCCAGTTCTCTAGCGGGAGCAGATACGCAGTATTTT
CASSLAGADTQYF
>NA|NA|TRBV30|TRBJ1-5
TGTGCCTGGAGTCTCGGTAGCAATCAGCCCCAGCATTTT
CAWSLGSNQPQHF
>NA|NA|TRBV5-5|TRBJ1-1
TGTGCCAGCAGCTTAAGGGAGGCGAACACTGAAGCTTTCTTT
CASSLREANTEAFF
>NA|NA|TRBV5-1|TRBJ2-4
TGCGCCAGCAGCTTGGCATTGGGGGGACTGTGGTCCAAAAACATTCAGTACTTC
CASSLALGGLWSKNIQYF
>TRBD2|NA|TRBV2|TRBJ2-7
TGTGCCAGCACGGGACTAGCGTTAGGGGAGCAGTACTTC
CASTGLALGEQYF
>NA|NA|TRBV23-1|TRBJ2-2
TGCGCCAGCAGACGACAAGGACTGCTGGACACCGGGGAGCTGTTTTTT
CASRRQGLLDTGELFF
>TRBD2|NA|TRBV7-3|TRBJ2-1
TGTGCCAGCAGCAGGTGGGCTAGCGGGAGTTATGAGCAGTTCTTC
CASSRWASGSYEQFF
>NA|NA|TRBV15|TRBJ1-2
TGTGCCACCAGCAGTGGGCCCACTAACTATGGCTACACCTTC
CATSSGPTNYGYTF